The TCR beta chain under discussion was sequenced for a study of glioma-infiltrating T cells. The length of the CDR3 is 15 residues. Germline loops: CDR1 LNHDA, CDR2 SQIVND (reference sequence). With 7 bases clipped from V and 6 bases from J, the junction kept 10 bases outside the gene matches. Findings and limits, study-wide: Above-expected tissue-blood divergence occurred in all gliomas, most in low-grade ones. Very few CDR3 sequences were shared between tissue and blood.

TCR alpha and beta CDR3 regions were amplified from RNA using iRepertoire nested multiplex PCR. Tissue mRNA or PBMC total RNA, roughly 100-400 ng, went into one-step reverse transcription and amplification. TCRdb analysed the multiplex PCR reads with MiXCR anew, one entry per CDR3 protein. The sample carries about 140,000 distinct CDR3 sequences, 30% to 40% recorded once. Comments on this clonotype: Its antigen is not known.

This clonotype was obtained from a human donor with low-grade glioma or glioblastoma, undergoing nonglioma brain surgery, or in good health (not recorded which). The sample was glioma tissue, nonneoplastic brain tissue, or PBMCs (not recorded which). This sequence joins TRBV19 and TRBJ1-2; TRBD1 matches 11 bases. The CDR3, as DNA: TGTGCCAGTACATCGCGGACAGGGGGCCTCCATGGCTACACCTTC. Translating it yields CASTSRTGGLHGYTF. The full variable domain, its missing parts supplied by reference TRBV19 and TRBJ1-2, is DGGITQSPKYLFRKEGQNVTLSCEQNLNHDAMYWYRQDPGQGLRLIYYSQIVNDFQKGDIAEGYSVSREKKESFPLTVTSAQKNPTAFYLCASTSRTGGLHGYTFGSGTRLTVV.